This is a list of T cell receptor beta chains from one sample in a study of cytomegalovirus exposure and HLA in healthy donors. The data were produced by immunoSEQ multiplex PCR, yet TCRdb's version contains in-frame clones alone and is incomplete. The sample has 150,000 or so clones, 70% to 75% seen once. The sample taken for sequencing was PBMCs. These TCRs come from a man aged 18-30 years in good health and CMV-seropositive. The CDR3 runs from the conserved cysteine through the conserved F or W. The order of the fields is D gene, V gene, CDR3 length, clone size, J gene, CDR3 protein, CDR3 DNA. A D gene is named only where the DNA matches it firmly. Expanded clones get a size class; other rows say once, few or many, or leave the size out.

>TRBD1|TRBV10-1|16|-|TRBJ2-1
CASSEGTGNSYNEQFF
TGCGCCAGCAGTGAAGGGACAGGGAACTCCTACAATGAGCAGTTCTTC
>TRBD2|TRBV18|18|-|TRBJ2-1
CASSPPNGGSGRLNEQFF
TGTGCCAGCTCACCACCGAACGGCGGTAGCGGGAGGTTGAATGAGCAGTTCTTC
>TRBD2|TRBV7-2|14|-|TRBJ2-5
CASSPSGGAQTQYF
TGTGCCAGCAGCCCAAGCGGGGGGGCCCAGACCCAGTACTTC
>TRBD1|TRBV4-2|17|few|TRBJ2-3
CASSPGRRTGGTDTQYF
TGTGCCAGCAGCCCGGGGAGGCGGACAGGGGGCACAGATACGCAGTATTTT
>-|TRBV28|13|once|TRBJ2-3
CASSFGAGSTQYF
TGTGCCAGCAGTTTCGGGGCGGGGAGTACGCAGTATTTT
>TRBD1|TRBV29-1|12|-|TRBJ2-1
CSDRTGYAEQFF
TGCAGCGACCGGACAGGGTACGCTGAGCAGTTCTTC
>-|TRBV5-4|12|-|TRBJ2-3
CASSFYTDTQYF
TGTGCCAGCAGCTTTTACACAGATACGCAGTATTTT
>-|TRBV28|13|-|TRBJ1-5
CASSLWRLQPQHF
TGTGCCAGCAGTTTATGGAGGTTGCAGCCCCAGCATTTT
>TRBD1|TRBV28|14|few|TRBJ1-6
CASRGTGLDSPLHF
TGTGCCAGCAGAGGGACAGGGCTAGATTCACCCCTCCACTTT
>TRBD1|TRBV12-5|14|-|TRBJ2-4
CASGSWDRGDIQYF
TGTGCTAGTGGTTCCTGGGACAGGGGGGACATTCAGTACTTC
>TRBD2|TRBV6-1|16|once|TRBJ2-1
CASSARLAGAHNEQFF
TGTGCCAGCAGTGCTAGACTAGCGGGGGCTCACAATGAGCAGTTCTTC
>TRBD1|TRBV19|13|-|TRBJ1-6
CASSMDRGSPLHF
TGTGCCAGTAGTATGGACAGGGGTTCACCCCTCCACTTT
>TRBD2|TRBV29-1|15|-|TRBJ2-3
CSMRNPGLAADTQYF
TGCAGCATGAGGAACCCGGGACTAGCGGCAGATACGCAGTATTTT
>TRBD1|TRBV5-6|13|-|TRBJ1-1
CASSSGQGGLAFF
TGTGCCAGCAGTTCAGGACAGGGGGGATTAGCTTTCTTT
>-|TRBV25-1|13|few|TRBJ1-1
CASSDPKNTEAFF
TGTGCCAGCAGTGACCCCAAGAACACTGAAGCTTTCTTT
>-|TRBV19|17|-|TRBJ1-1
CATSLGPGQRENTEAFF
TGTGCCACCTCATTGGGGCCTGGGCAGAGAGAGAACACTGAAGCTTTCTTT